A single sample gave rise to the 26 T cell receptor beta chains below, sequenced in a study of blood T cell repertoires in COVID-19. Method: immunoSEQ multiplex PCR; TCRdb's copy keeps in-frame clones and lacks some. The table lists 65,000 to 90,000 clones, roughly 80% of them singletons, with 2% to 2.5% in the top ten. Input material: peripheral blood. The source is a man between 65 and 85 years old with COVID-19, enrolled during active disease.

The chain is built from TRBV30 and TRBJ2-2; 7 bases agree with TRBD2. Germline V lookup: CDR1 GTSNPN, CDR2 SVGIG (reference sequence). Trimming removed 4 bases from V and 3 bases from J; junction bases left unmatched: 14. This CDR3 has 17 amino acids. The CDR3 loop is CAWTPRMGRGDTGELFF. The CDR3 DNA sequence: TGTGCCTGGACGCCAAGAATGGGACGGGGGGACACCGGGGAGCTGTTTTTT.

This clone was seen a few times. The V gene is TRBV4-1, the J gene TRBJ1-6, with 9 bases aligning to TRBD1. Germline CDR1 and CDR2: MGHRA and YSYEKL. The length of the CDR3 is 13 residues. V shed 7 bases, J shed 10 bases, and the junction held 5 bases outside the gene matches. The CDR3 reads CASKETGGSPLHF. CDR3 bases: TGCGCCAGCAAGGAGACAGGGGGGTCACCCCTCCACTTT.

This sequence joins TRBV5-1 and TRBJ2-3, with TRBD2 matching over 10 bases. The CDR3 spans 14 residues. From germline, CDR1 is SGHRS and CDR2 YFSETQ. Trimming removed 1 base from V and 6 bases from J; junction bases left unmatched: 2. The CDR3 here is CASSLPAGGDTQYF. The CDR3 nucleotides read TGCGCCAGCAGCTTGCCAGCGGGGGGGGATACGCAGTATTTT. Full variable domain (missing parts from reference TRBV5-1 and TRBJ2-3): KAGVTQTPRYLIKTRGQQVTLSCSPISGHRSVSWYQQTPGQGLQFLFEYFSETQRNKGNFPGRFSGRQFSNSRSEMNVSTLELGDSALYLCASSLPAGGDTQYFGPGTRLTVL.

The CDR3 DNA reads as TGCGCCAGCAGTCAATCGGAAGACAGCCCCGTGTATAGCAATCAGCCCCAGCATTTT. Its translation is CASSQSEDSPVYSNQPQHF. The V call is TRBV23-1, the J call TRBJ1-5; perhaps TRBD1 as D (5 bases). TRBV23-1 is known as an ORF, though its function is uncertain. V lost 0 bases, J lost 0 bases, and 18 bases lay in between. CDR3 length equals 19 residues.

On this clone itself: The same CDR3 is also encoded by other DNA sequences in this sample. This sequence joins TRBV5-4 and TRBJ2-2; possible D gene TRBD2, 6 bases. The CDR3 spans 16 residues. V dropped 0 bases and J dropped 0 bases, with 9 bases sitting between them. Germline V lookup: CDR1 SGHNT, CDR2 YYREEE (reference sequence). This chain's CDR3 is CASSLGGGTNTGELFF. Here the CDR3 DNA reads TGTGCCAGCAGCTTGGGCGGCGGGACGAACACCGGGGAGCTGTTTTTT.

The rearrangement joins TRBV29-1 to TRBJ2-7, with 8 bases lining up with TRBD2. The J segment lost 6 bases and the V segment lost 8 bases, leaving 21 bases of the junction unmatched. Looked up from germline, CDR1 is SQVTM and CDR2 is ANQGSEA. CDR3 length: 16 residues. The chain's CDR3 is CSILKLAGGFSGEQYF. The CDR3 DNA follows: TGCAGCATACTAAAACTGGCGGGAGGATTCTCTGGCGAGCAGTACTTC.

This clone occurred once. CDR3 loop: CASSHTLTGWNTEAFF. The CDR3 DNA follows: TGTGCCAGCAGCCATACGTTAACGGGATGGAACACTGAAGCTTTCTTT. V and J are TRBV3-1 (or the pseudogene TRBV3-2) and TRBJ1-1; D uncertain. The germline V gene has CDR1 LGHDT and CDR2 YNNKEL (reference sequence). The CDR3 contains 16 residues. The V gene lost 3 bases and the J gene lost 1 base, with 15 bases spanning the gap.

The chain carries TRBV20-1 and TRBJ2-7, with 9 bases aligning to TRBD2. The CDR3 runs 14 residues. Germline V gene data show CDR1 as DFQATT and CDR2 as SNEGSKA (reference sequence). After removal of 3 bases from V and 2 bases from J, the junction contained 5 bases not matched to a gene. The CDR3 loop reads CSASPAGGTYEQYF. CDR3 bases: TGCAGTGCTAGTCCAGCGGGAGGTACCTACGAGCAGTACTTC.

The chain carries TRBV28 and TRBJ1-2; 7 nucleotides line up with TRBD1. In germline, CDR1 is MDHEN, CDR2 SYDVKM. V dropped 3 bases and J dropped 10; count of bases not matched to a gene: 14. This CDR3 region has 15 residues. In nucleotides, the CDR3 is TGTGCCAGCAGTTTTTGGGTTAGACAGGGCCGTGTCTACACCTTC. Protein sequence: CASSFWVRQGRVYTF.

This clone was counted a few times. The chain recombines TRBV28 with TRBJ1-2; 9 bases map to TRBD1. With V trimmed by 3 bases and J by 6 bases, 8 bases remained unmatched. Germline loops: CDR1 MDHEN, CDR2 SYDVKM. The CDR3 has 15 amino acids. This CDR3 reads CASSLYGTGSNGYTF. As DNA, the CDR3 is TGTGCCAGCAGTTTGTATGGGACAGGGTCAAATGGCTACACCTTC.

V gene TRBV15 combines with J gene TRBJ2-7; TRBD2 matches 8 bases. The V gene's germline CDR1 is LNHNV and CDR2 YYDKDF (reference sequence). The CDR3 consists of 16 residues. The V segment lost 3 bases and the J segment 0 bases; nucleotides outside the gene matches: 7. The CDR3 DNA reads TGTGCCACCAGCAGGGGGTTAGCGGGAAGCTCCTACGAGCAGTACTTC. Protein product: CATSRGLAGSSYEQYF.

V usage is TRBV7-2 and J usage is TRBJ2-7; 10 bases align to TRBD2. The CDR3 contains 16 residues. Germline V CDR1 and CDR2: SGHTA, FQGNSA. After removal of 5 bases from V and 5 bases from J, the junction contained 12 bases not matched to a gene. The CDR3 reads CASSLQSGREWDEQYF. In nucleotides, the CDR3 is TGTGCCAGCAGCCTCCAAAGCGGGAGGGAATGGGACGAGCAGTACTTC.

This clone showed up just once. The gene calls are TRBV28 and TRBJ1-3, with TRBD1 as a possible D gene (6 bases). Germline CDR1 reads MDHEN; CDR2 reads SYDVKM. There are 13 residues in the CDR3. Trimming cost V 5 bases and J 4 bases, with 9 bases left between them. The CDR3 here is CASSPDRGNTIYF. For the CDR3, the DNA is TGTGCCAGCAGTCCGGACAGAGGAAACACCATATATTTT.

This chain connects TRBV19 to TRBJ1-5; D not certain. Trimming left V 3 bases short and J 7 bases short, with 10 bases between. The CDR3 totals 13 residues. In germline, CDR1 is LNHDA, CDR2 SQIVND (reference sequence). The CDR3 reads CASSIAAWQPQHF. The CDR3 nucleotides are TGTGCCAGTAGTATCGCAGCGTGGCAGCCCCAGCATTTT.

Note on this clone: At the DNA level, this CDR3 is encoded by other sequences in the same sample as well. V and J are TRBV19 and TRBJ1-1; unclear D gene. Germline lookup yields CDR1 LNHDA and CDR2 SQIVND (reference sequence). V gave up 2 bases and J gave up 1 base, with 5 bases separating them. CDR3 size: 13 residues. The CDR3 nucleotides read TGTGCCAGTAGTATAACAAGGAACACTGAAGCTTTCTTT. This sequence encodes CASSITRNTEAFF. The full variable domain, rest sourced from reference TRBV19 and TRBJ1-1, is DGGITQSPKYLFRKEGQNVTLSCEQNLNHDAMYWYRQDPGQGLRLIYYSQIVNDFQKGDIAEGYSVSREKKESFPLTVTSAQKNPTAFYLCASSITRNTEAFFGQGTRLTVV.

V and J are TRBV10-3 and TRBJ1-6; D might be TRBD1 (6 bases). The CDR3 contains 14 residues. The germline V gene encodes CDR1 ENHRY and CDR2 SYGVKD. Trimming cost V 6 bases and J 9 bases, with 15 bases left between them. CDR3 residues: CAIRVTGSGSPLHF. DNA of the CDR3: TGTGCCATCAGGGTGACAGGTTCCGGTTCACCCCTCCACTTT.

The CDR3 DNA sequence: TGTGCCAGCAGCCCCCCGGAGGGGTGGGCTTTATACGAGCAGTACTTC. Its translation: CASSPPEGWALYEQYF. The chain uses TRBV5-6 and TRBJ2-7, with D tentatively TRBD2 (6 bases). CDR1 is SGHDT, CDR2 YYEEEE, per germline. The CDR3 is 16 residues long. Trimming stripped 4 bases from V and 4 bases from J, with 21 bases between.

The chain combines TRBV24-1 with TRBJ2-1; 15 positions match TRBD2. Germline V CDR1 and CDR2: KGHDR, SFDVKD. J gave up 3 bases and V 5 bases, and 10 bases lay outside the gene matches. The CDR3 sequence is 19 residues long. CDR3 residues: CATSGVGLAGGPVYNEQFF. The CDR3 DNA follows: TGTGCCACCAGTGGGGTTGGACTAGCGGGAGGGCCGGTCTACAATGAGCAGTTCTTC.

The chain has TRBV19 and TRBJ1-5; D gene unclear. V lost 5 bases and J lost 3, with 8 bases in between. Germline V gives CDR1 LNHDA, CDR2 SQIVND (reference sequence). The CDR3 covers 13 residues. In DNA form, the CDR3 reads TGTGCCAGTAGTGCGGTCCACAATCAGCCCCAGCATTTT. It translates to CASSAVHNQPQHF.

V is TRBV6-6 and J is TRBJ2-7; weak D call: TRBD1 (6 bases). The CDR3 has 15 residues. CDR1 is MNHNY and CDR2 is SVGAGI in the germline V gene (reference sequence). V was trimmed by 6 bases and J by 1 base, leaving 16 bases between them. CDR3 region: CASREGGNPSYEQYF. The CDR3 bases are TGTGCCAGCAGGGAAGGGGGTAACCCATCCTACGAGCAGTACTTC.

This rearrangement joins TRBV10-3 to TRBJ2-2; D is perhaps TRBD2 (6 bases). In germline, CDR1 is ENHRY, CDR2 SYGVKD. V lost 6 bases, J lost 4 bases, and 15 bases lay in between. This CDR3 comprises 15 residues. Here the CDR3 reads CAIRPGLTFTGELFF. DNA for the CDR3: TGTGCCATCAGACCGGGACTTACATTCACCGGGGAGCTGTTTTTT.

The CDR3: CASSLGTDEQYF. The CDR3 region has the DNA TGTGCCAGCAGCTTAGGCACTGACGAGCAGTACTTC. The chain recombines TRBV7-8 with TRBJ2-7; D unclear. From germline, CDR1 is SGHVS and CDR2 FQNEAQ. The CDR3 is 12 residues long. V was shortened by 1 base and J by 5 bases, with 6 bases between the two germline ends.

In this sample, this clone turned up a few times. This CDR3 reads CASSLLGGTGGSYEQYF. CDR3 DNA sequence: TGTGCCAGCAGCCTTCTAGGCGGGACAGGGGGTTCCTACGAGCAGTACTTC. The chain recombines TRBV7-9 with TRBJ2-7; 11 nucleotides line up with TRBD1. Trimming cost V 5 bases and J 1 base; bases outside gene matches: 10. The CDR3 is 17 amino acids. Germline values: CDR1 SEHNR, CDR2 FQNEAQ (reference sequence).

This clone was seen more than once but under ten times. The V and J genes are TRBV29-1 and TRBJ2-7; TRBD1 agrees at 8 bases. CDR3 length: 13 residues. The germline CDR1 and CDR2 sequences are SQVTM and ANQGSEA. V was clipped by 6 bases and J by 3 bases; unmatched bases: 7. CDR3 sequence: CSVTGTGLYEQYF. Here the CDR3 DNA reads TGCAGCGTCACCGGGACAGGACTCTACGAGCAGTACTTC.

The DNA for the CDR3 is TGTGCCAGCAGCTCCAAAAACTTGAACACTGAAGCTTTCTTT. It encodes CASSSKNLNTEAFF. The chain recombines TRBV7-8 with TRBJ1-1; no reliable D call. Germline CDR1 and CDR2: SGHVS and FQNEAQ. Deletions cut 4 bases from V and 0 bases from J, with 9 bases between. CDR3 length: 14 residues.

The chain couples TRBV5-1 to TRBJ2-4; a possible D gene is TRBD2 (6 bases). Germline loops: CDR1 SGHRS, CDR2 YFSETQ. V was cut by 2 bases and J by 3 bases, with 9 bases left in between. This CDR3 contains 14 residues. This chain's CDR3 is CASSFPGGKNIQYF. DNA for the CDR3: TGCGCCAGCAGCTTCCCCGGGGGCAAAAACATTCAGTACTTC.